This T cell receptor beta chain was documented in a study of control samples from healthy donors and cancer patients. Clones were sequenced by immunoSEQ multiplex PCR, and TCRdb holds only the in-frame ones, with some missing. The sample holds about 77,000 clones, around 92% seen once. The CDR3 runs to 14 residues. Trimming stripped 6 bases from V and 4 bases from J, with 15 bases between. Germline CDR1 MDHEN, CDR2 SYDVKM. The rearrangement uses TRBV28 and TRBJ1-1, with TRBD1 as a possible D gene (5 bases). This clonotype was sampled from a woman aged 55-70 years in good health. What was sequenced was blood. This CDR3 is CASSFPQGGTEAFF. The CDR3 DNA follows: TGTGCCAGCAGCTTCCCGCAGGGTGGCACTGAAGCTTTCTTT.